Below, 18 T cell receptor beta chains from the same sample are listed, as sequenced in a study of T cell responses to AZD1222 COVID-19 vaccine. Clones were sequenced by immunoSEQ multiplex PCR, and TCRdb holds only the in-frame ones, with some missing. The data contain 100,000 or so clones, 80% to 90% of them seen just once; the ten biggest clones take up 3% to 4%. The sample consisted of peripheral blood, taken on day 0 of AZD1222 vaccination. All receptors come from an adult in good health.

The rearrangement joins TRBV5-1 to TRBJ1-3, with 9 bases that match TRBD1. Germline V gives CDR1 SGHRS, CDR2 YFSETQ. The CDR3 sequence is 17 residues long. V trimming: 2 bases; J trimming: 1 base; junction bases outside the gene matches: 7. CDR3 region: CASSFGSGTGSGNTIYF. DNA of the CDR3: TGCGCCAGCAGCTTCGGGTCCGGGACAGGGTCTGGAAACACCATATATTTT. Drawing the rest from reference TRBV5-1 and TRBJ1-3, the complete variable domain is KAGVTQTPRYLIKTRGQQVTLSCSPISGHRSVSWYQQTPGQGLQFLFEYFSETQRNKGNFPGRFSGRQFSNSRSEMNVSTLELGDSALYLCASSFGSGTGSGNTIYFGEGSWLTVV.

The gene calls are TRBV5-1 and TRBJ1-1; D unclear. The CDR3 has 13 amino acids. V lost 3 bases and J 1 base, leaving 7 bases between the germline ends. The germline CDR1 and CDR2 sequences are SGHRS and YFSETQ. CDR3 nucleotide sequence: TGCGCCAGCAGCTGGACTTGGAACACTGAAGCTTTCTTT. Residues: CASSWTWNTEAFF.

V gene TRBV5-1 combines with J gene TRBJ1-1; possible D gene TRBD1, 5 bases. In germline, CDR1 is SGHRS, CDR2 YFSETQ. Trimming took off 5 bases at V and 0 bases at J, with 11 bases between the two ends. The CDR3 consists of 14 residues. The CDR3 reads CASSGGWMNTEAFF. In nucleotides, the CDR3 is TGCGCCAGCAGTGGGGGGTGGATGAACACTGAAGCTTTCTTT.

This sequence joins TRBV19 and TRBJ1-4, with 8 bases fitting TRBD1. In germline, CDR1 is LNHDA, CDR2 SQIVND (reference sequence). The CDR3 runs 14 residues. J lost 8 bases, V lost 10 bases, and 12 bases had no gene match. The CDR3 bases are TGTGCCACCCGATTTGGACAGGGTAGAGAAAAACTGTTTTTT. Its translation: CATRFGQGREKLFF. Together with reference TRBV19 and TRBJ1-4, the CDR3 gives the full variable domain: DGGITQSPKYLFRKEGQNVTLSCEQNLNHDAMYWYRQDPGQGLRLIYYSQIVNDFQKGDIAEGYSVSREKKESFPLTVTSAQKNPTAFYLCATRFGQGREKLFFGSGTQLSVL.

The chain couples TRBV7-2 to TRBJ2-7, with 7 bases fitting TRBD1. The V gene end was trimmed by 6 bases and the J gene end by 0 bases; junction bases not matched to a gene: 5. This CDR3 region has 14 residues. Germline V CDR1 and CDR2: SGHTA, FQGNSA. This CDR3 is CASRTGSSSYEQYF. CDR3 nucleotides: TGTGCCAGCAGGACAGGGTCCAGCTCCTACGAGCAGTACTTC.

A few counts support this clone. This rearrangement joins TRBV5-8 to TRBJ1-2, with 8 bases that match TRBD1. The CDR3 is 15 amino acids. With 1 base clipped from V and 4 bases from J, the junction kept 6 bases outside the gene matches. Germline CDR1 and CDR2: SGHTS and YDEGEE. This CDR3 reads CASSLYRGSGYGYTF. CDR3 nucleotide sequence: TGTGCCAGCAGCTTGTACAGGGGGAGTGGCTATGGCTACACCTTC. The full variable domain, with the rest looked up from reference TRBV5-8 and TRBJ1-2, is EAGVTQSPTHLIKTRGQQATLRCSPISGHTSVYWYQQALGLGLQFLLWYDEGEERNRGNFPPRFSGRQFPNYSSELNVNALELEDSALYLCASSLYRGSGYGYTFGSGTRLTVV.

The rearrangement links TRBV6-5 to TRBJ1-1; the D gene is possibly TRBD1 (6 bases). This CDR3 region has 13 residues. Germline loops: CDR1 MNHEY, CDR2 SVGAGI. Trimming cost V 6 bases and J 3 bases, with 11 bases left between them. CDR3 in amino acids: CASRRQVYTEAFF. The CDR3, as DNA: TGTGCCAGCAGACGACAGGTCTACACTGAAGCTTTCTTT.

V is TRBV3-1 (or the pseudogene TRBV3-2) and J is TRBJ1-3; 7 bases are a match to TRBD1. The CDR3 totals 14 residues. V lost 4 bases and J lost 9; bases outside the gene matches: 9. CDR1 is LGHDT and CDR2 is YNNKEL in the germline V gene (reference sequence). CDR3 DNA: TGTGCCAGCAGCCTATCGGACAGGCCGGGCACCATATATTTT. It specifies CASSLSDRPGTIYF.

This clone was picked up a small number of times. The CDR3 nucleotides are TGCGCCAGCAGCCAAGTGAGTGTCGTGGATATAGCCAAAAACATTCAGTACTTC. It yields the protein CASSQVSVVDIAKNIQYF. This chain connects TRBV4-1 to TRBJ2-4; D is uncertain. CDR1 is MGHRA, CDR2 YSYEKL, per germline. CDR3 size: 18 residues. V dropped 1 base and J dropped 0 bases, with 16 bases sitting between them.

The chain joins TRBV7-2 to TRBJ1-1; 7 bases match TRBD1. The CDR3 loop spans 16 amino acids. Germline values: CDR1 SGHTA, CDR2 FQGNSA. Trimming at V came to 3 bases and at J to 1 base, leaving 8 bases not matched to a gene. In DNA, the CDR3 is TGTGCCAGCAGCTTTGGGGGGACAGCAGGGAACACTGAAGCTTTCTTT. Translating it yields CASSFGGTAGNTEAFF.

V is TRBV19 and J is TRBJ2-3; D uncertain. Germline V gene lookup returns CDR1 LNHDA and CDR2 SQIVND (reference sequence). The V end lost 1 base, the J end lost 1 base, and 6 bases lay between the germline ends. The CDR3 has 14 residues. CDR3 amino acids: CASSIGSGTDTQYF. The DNA for the CDR3 is TGTGCCAGTAGTATAGGCAGTGGCACAGATACGCAGTATTTT.

V gene TRBV4-1 combines with J gene TRBJ1-2; D possibly corresponds to TRBD1 (5 bases). CDR1 is MGHRA and CDR2 is YSYEKL in the germline V gene. This CDR3 is 16 amino acids long. Trimming left V 4 bases short and J 2 bases short, with 17 bases between. The CDR3 protein is CASSRTGPEGNYGYTF. In nucleotides, the CDR3 is TGCGCCAGCAGCCGGACGGGGCCAGAGGGCAACTATGGCTACACCTTC.

This chain links TRBV18 with TRBJ1-4; a possible D gene is TRBD1 (5 bases). Trimming took off 6 bases at V and 7 bases at J, with 15 bases between the two ends. The CDR3 sequence is 14 residues long. The germline CDR1 and CDR2 sequences are KGHSH and LQKENI. CDR3 DNA: TGTGCCAGCTCGGTCGGGCAGGGAGTTGAAAAACTGTTTTTT. Translated, it gives CASSVGQGVEKLFF.

This clone was found a few times. The chain couples TRBV27 to TRBJ1-2, with 10 bases identical to TRBD1. This CDR3 comprises 14 residues. J gave up 4 bases and V 6 bases, and 5 bases lay outside the gene matches. Looked up from germline, CDR1 is MNHEY and CDR2 is SMNVEV (reference sequence). In DNA form, the CDR3 reads TGTGCCAGCAGGACAGGGGGCGTTTTCTATGGCTACACCTTC. It encodes CASRTGGVFYGYTF.

The rearrangement uses TRBV6-2 or TRBV6-3 and TRBJ2-3; TRBD2 matches 12 bases. Per germline, CDR1 MNHEY and CDR2 SVGEGT. The CDR3 is made up of 17 amino acids. Trimming at V came to 8 bases and at J to 1 base, leaving 10 bases not matched to a gene. CDR3 DNA sequence: TGTGCCAGCGGCCCGCTAGCGGGGGGGCCGGGCACAGATACGCAGTATTTT. It encodes CASGPLAGGPGTDTQYF.

This chain joins TRBV7-9 and TRBJ1-5; D call uncertain. Trimming removed 1 base at V and 0 bases at J, with 7 bases between. The germline V gene has CDR1 SEHNR and CDR2 FQNEAQ (reference sequence). The CDR3 runs 15 residues. The CDR3 sequence is CASSLGPNSNQPQHF. The DNA for the CDR3 is TGTGCCAGCAGCTTAGGGCCAAATAGCAATCAGCCCCAGCATTTT.

The CDR3 DNA is TGCGCCAGCAGCCAAGATCCAGGTCCCTCCTACGAGCAGTACTTC. Translation: CASSQDPGPSYEQYF. The J gene is TRBJ2-7, the V gene TRBV4-1; D unresolved. V lost 0 bases to trimming and J lost 0 bases, with 9 bases between them. Germline-derived CDR1 and CDR2 are MGHRA and YSYEKL. This CDR3 is 15 amino acids long.

The chain is built from TRBV15 and TRBJ1-2, with D uncertain. There are 15 residues in the CDR3. From germline, CDR1 is LNHNV and CDR2 YYDKDF (reference sequence). Trimming stripped 0 bases from V and 2 bases from J, with 10 bases between. For the CDR3, the DNA is TGTGCCACCAGCAGAGATTTATACAGAAACTATGGCTACACCTTC. Its translation is CATSRDLYRNYGYTF.